The 16 T cell receptor beta chains in this list originate from one sample, sequenced in a study of control samples from healthy donors and cancer patients. Profiling relied on immunoSEQ multiplex PCR, and the TCRdb table lists in-frame clones only, not all of them. The sample holds 100,000 to 150,000 clones, approximately 89% seen once. The sample comprised blood. These receptors all come from a man aged 18-30 years in good health.

The chain uses TRBV29-1 and TRBJ2-2; no definite D call. CDR3 length: 12 residues. The germline V gene encodes CDR1 SQVTM and CDR2 ANQGSEA. Trimming took 2 bases from V and 3 from J, leaving 4 bases between them. The CDR3 loop is CSVELDTGELFF. The CDR3 DNA sequence: TGCAGCGTTGAACTGGACACCGGGGAGCTGTTTTTT.

The chain joins TRBV2 to TRBJ1-6, with D possibly being TRBD1 (5 bases). The V end was cut by 3 bases, the J end by 8 bases, with 14 bases between. Germline V gives CDR1 SNHLY, CDR2 FYNNEI. This CDR3 region has 15 residues. DNA for the CDR3: TGTGCCAGCAGTGACGATCAGGGAGGGGATTCACCCCTCCACTTT. Amino acids: CASSDDQGGDSPLHF. Complete variable domain (other parts from reference TRBV2 and TRBJ1-6): EPEVTQTPSHQVTQMGQEVILRCVPISNHLYFYWYRQILGQKVEFLVSFYNNEISEKSEIFDDQFSVERPDGSNFTLKIRSTKLEDSAMYFCASSDDQGGDSPLHFGNGTRLTVT.

The chain recombines TRBV27 with TRBJ2-7; TRBD1 is a possible D gene (5 bases). Trimming pared 1 base from V and 3 bases from J, leaving 7 bases between. Germline CDR1 and CDR2: MNHEY and SMNVEV (reference sequence). The CDR3 loop spans 13 amino acids. Here the CDR3 reads CASSLLQDYEQYF. The CDR3 region has the DNA TGTGCCAGCAGTTTATTACAGGACTACGAGCAGTACTTC.

CDR3 nucleotide sequence: TGTGCCAGCAGCTTAAATGCAGGGGCGAATGAGCAGTTCTTC. Protein sequence: CASSLNAGANEQFF. The rearrangement uses TRBV7-3 and TRBJ2-1; D is possibly TRBD1 (6 bases). Deletions cut 1 base from V and 7 bases from J, with 11 bases between. CDR3 size: 14 residues. Germline lookup yields CDR1 SGHTA and CDR2 FQGTGA.

The chain recombines TRBV5-1 with TRBJ1-4, with 7 bases aligning to TRBD1. With 3 bases clipped from V and 8 bases from J, the junction kept 10 bases outside the gene matches. Germline lookup yields CDR1 SGHRS and CDR2 YFSETQ. The CDR3 runs to 15 residues. The CDR3: CASSSGDSQGEKLFF. Here the CDR3 DNA reads TGCGCCAGCAGCTCCGGGGACAGTCAGGGCGAAAAACTGTTTTTT. Drawing the rest from reference TRBV5-1 and TRBJ1-4, the complete variable domain is KAGVTQTPRYLIKTRGQQVTLSCSPISGHRSVSWYQQTPGQGLQFLFEYFSETQRNKGNFPGRFSGRQFSNSRSEMNVSTLELGDSALYLCASSSGDSQGEKLFFGSGTQLSVL.

About this clone itself: In the same sample, other DNA sequences code for this CDR3. J is TRBJ1-3 and V is TRBV6-5; no clear D. V shed 0 bases and J shed 0 bases, with 6 bases lying between them. This CDR3 is built from 15 residues. CDR1 is MNHEY, CDR2 SVGAGI, per germline. CDR3 DNA: TGTGCCAGCAGTTACTCAGGAATCTCTGGAAACACCATATATTTT. It specifies CASSYSGISGNTIYF.

The CDR3 nucleotides are TGCGCCAGCACGCGGGAACTCGGGAATCAGCCCCAGCATTTT. Protein product: CASTRELGNQPQHF. This chain links TRBV10-2 with TRBJ1-5; D is undetermined. V lost 7 bases, J lost 4 bases, and 14 bases lay in between. The CDR3 is 14 residues long. Germline V CDR1 and CDR2: WSHSY, SAAADI.

This clone appeared a single time. The J gene is TRBJ1-4, the V gene TRBV2, with a possible D match to TRBD1 (5 bases). The CDR3 has 16 residues. V was cut by 2 bases and J by 0 bases, with 10 bases left in between. CDR1 SNHLY and CDR2 FYNNEI come from the germline V gene. Here the CDR3 reads CASSERQGATNEKLFF. The CDR3 nucleotides are TGTGCCAGCAGTGAACGGCAGGGCGCAACTAATGAAAAACTGTTTTTT.

The rearrangement uses TRBV27 and TRBJ1-4, with D possibly TRBD1 on 5 matching bases. CDR3 length: 15 amino acids. The germline V and J ends were trimmed by 2 bases and 3 bases, with 10 bases remaining between them. In germline, CDR1 is MNHEY, CDR2 SMNVEV (reference sequence). CDR3: CASSLLGAANEKLFF. CDR3 nucleotides: TGTGCCAGCAGTTTACTTGGGGCTGCTAATGAAAAACTGTTTTTT.

The chain uses TRBV21-1 and TRBJ1-4. TRBV21-1 is described as a pseudogene. The CDR3 is 16 residues long. CDR3 in DNA: TGTGCCAGCAGCAGTGAATCTACCGAGGGGAATGAAAAACTGTTTTTT. This translates into CASSSESTEGNEKLFF.

The chain has TRBV24-1 and TRBJ2-5, with D unresolved. The CDR3 runs to 13 residues. V lost 4 bases and J lost 4, with 9 bases in between. The germline V gene has CDR1 KGHDR and CDR2 SFDVKD. This CDR3 is CATSDPVGETQYF. The CDR3 region has the DNA TGTGCCACCAGTGACCCCGTAGGAGAGACCCAGTACTTC.

V and J are TRBV5-1 and TRBJ2-7; D is ambiguous. Deletions cut 0 bases from V and 7 bases from J, with 11 bases between. CDR1 is SGHRS, CDR2 YFSETQ, per germline. The CDR3 is 13 residues long. For the CDR3, the DNA is TGCGCCAGCAGCTTGGATCTTATGGGTGAGCAGTACTTC. This encodes CASSLDLMGEQYF.

V gene TRBV5-1 combines with J gene TRBJ2-3; no reliable D call. Deletions cut 1 base from V and 6 bases from J, with 6 bases between. CDR3 length: 12 amino acids. Germline loops: CDR1 SGHRS, CDR2 YFSETQ. CDR3 DNA: TGCGCCAGCAGCTTGCACGCCGATACGCAGTATTTT. Translation: CASSLHADTQYF. The full variable domain, in which reference TRBV5-1 and TRBJ2-3 provide the parts outside the CDR3, is KAGVTQTPRYLIKTRGQQVTLSCSPISGHRSVSWYQQTPGQGLQFLFEYFSETQRNKGNFPGRFSGRQFSNSRSEMNVSTLELGDSALYLCASSLHADTQYFGPGTRLTVL.

The V gene is TRBV19, the J gene TRBJ2-6; tentatively, D is TRBD2 (6 bases). The CDR3 spans 16 residues. In germline, CDR1 is LNHDA, CDR2 SQIVND (reference sequence). Trimming stripped 3 bases from V and 2 bases from J, with 11 bases between. CDR3 DNA sequence: TGTGCCAGTAGTATGATACGGACTACTGGGGCCAACGTCCTGACTTTC. Protein sequence: CASSMIRTTGANVLTF. The variable domain in full, with the rest retrieved from reference TRBV19 and TRBJ2-6, is DGGITQSPKYLFRKEGQNVTLSCEQNLNHDAMYWYRQDPGQGLRLIYYSQIVNDFQKGDIAEGYSVSREKKESFPLTVTSAQKNPTAFYLCASSMIRTTGANVLTFGAGSRLTVL.

The chain uses TRBV3-1 (or the pseudogene TRBV3-2) and TRBJ1-2, with D uncertain. Trimming took off 1 base at V and 4 bases at J, with 10 bases between the two ends. This CDR3 is 14 amino acids long. Germline CDR1 LGHDT, CDR2 YNNKEL (reference sequence). CDR3 sequence: CASSQGRASYGYTF. In DNA, the CDR3 is TGTGCCAGCAGCCAAGGGAGGGCTTCCTATGGCTACACCTTC.

The chain links TRBV5-1 to TRBJ1-2; maybe TRBD1 (6 bases). The germline V gene has CDR1 SGHRS and CDR2 YFSETQ. This CDR3 has 17 residues. Trimming cost V 0 bases and J 0 bases, with 15 bases left between them. The CDR3 coding sequence is TGCGCCAGCAGCTTGGGAACCGGGACACAGGCTAACTATGGCTACACCTTC. It encodes CASSLGTGTQANYGYTF.